The T cell receptor beta chain under discussion was sequenced for a study of blood T cell repertoires in COVID-19. Study in general: In Cohort 3, a recovered donor had either two negative PCRs, clearance, or symptom resolution. Nucleic acid was either cDNA or gDNA, and it came from T cells, B-cell-depleted T cells, or PBMCs.

The authors' processing: Estimation of nucleated cell counts relied on the amplification of reference gene primers. Profiled with immunoSEQ multiplex PCR; TCRdb holds only in-frame clones, not every one. The DNA was the basis for D and trimming; V, J and clone size are from that table. In the table there are hundreds of thousands of clones, approximately 87% of which are singletons. The germline V gene has CDR1 SGHRS and CDR2 YFSETQ. The CDR3 is 15 amino acids. The V segment lost 3 bases and the J segment 1 base; nucleotides outside the gene matches: 2. Participants came from some 23 US areas, aged about 18 to 95 years.

V is TRBV5-1 and J is TRBJ2-3; TRBD2 matches at 10 bases. The sequence came from a man in his forties in a cohort exposed to, infected with or recovered from COVID-19 (not recorded which). The sequenced sample was PBMCs or T cells enriched from blood (not recorded which). The CDR3 DNA sequence: TGCGCCAGCAGCTCCCTAGCGGGGGGCACAGATACGCAGTATTTT. Translating gives CASSSLAGGTDTQYF.